This T cell receptor beta chain was recovered during a study of monozygotic twins with inflammatory bowel disease. Study-level results: IBD patients, compared with healthy twins, shared fewer clonotypes with others (especially with disease activity).

Comment on this clonotype: Its target is unknown.

Input per TCR library consisted of around 3.5 ug of total RNA. Each UMI harboured a 6-nucleotide sample barcode and was appended via template switching. Two nested PCRs, approximately 16 and 9 cycles, amplified TCRalpha and TCRbeta cDNA. TCRdb reprocessed the 5' RACE reads; each CDR3 protein has one entry and no DNA is given. This repertoire includes about 110,000 distinct CDR3 sequences. Specimen: blood. This sequence originates from a human donor with ulcerative colitis or Crohn's disease, or a healthy co-twin of an affected twin (not recorded which).

This CDR3 is CSVTYITGAEQYF. This rearrangement joins TRBV29-1 to TRBJ2-7; TCRdb outputs TRBD1, but without DNA this stays unchecked. This CDR3 is built from 13 residues. CDR1 is SQVTM, CDR2 ANQGSEA, per germline.